These 24 T cell receptor beta chains originate from one sample sequenced in a study of blood T cells in healthy people across ages. Together with a sample-barcoded 5' primer, a J-beta primer mix was included in a second PCR lasting roughly 6 to 12 cycles. TCRdb fed the 5' RACE reads into MiXCR, producing one record per CDR3 protein. The sample has about 570,000 distinct CDR3 sequences; 27% are singletons. The data were also submitted as part of a second study, on T cells of mothers and their children.

The sample taken for sequencing was blood. The receptors were gathered from a boy between 2 and 15 years old in good health.

This chain uses TRBV14 with TRBJ1-4; D remains unclear. The V gene lost 1 base and the J gene lost 8 bases, with 8 bases spanning the gap. CDR1 and CDR2 from the germline V gene are SGHDN and FVKESK. This CDR3 comprises 13 residues. CDR3 sequence (DNA): TGTGCCAGCAGCCAAGGGAATTTGGAAAAACTGTTTTTT. It codes for CASSQGNLEKLFF.

There are a few counts of this clonotype. The rearrangement uses TRBV6-1 and TRBJ2-4, with D tentatively TRBD1 (6 bases). This CDR3 contains 15 residues. V was trimmed by 1 base and J by 6 bases, leaving 13 bases between them. From germline, CDR1 is MNHNS and CDR2 SASEGT. The CDR3 DNA follows: TGTGCCAGCAGTGAAGTCTGGGTAGGGGGAAACATTCAGTACTTC. Its translation is CASSEVWVGGNIQYF.

This clonotype was seen a handful of times. The rearrangement links TRBV29-1 to TRBJ1-1, with D possibly matching TRBD1 (5 bases). Germline lookup yields CDR1 SQVTM and CDR2 ANQGSEA. CDR3 length equals 13 residues. Trimming took 4 bases from V and 6 from J, leaving 15 bases between them. The CDR3 loop reads CSVVRGTVPEAFF. CDR3 coding DNA: TGCAGCGTTGTACGGGGGACGGTCCCTGAAGCTTTCTTT.

This clonotype was seen a handful of times. This chain joins TRBV7-9 and TRBJ2-3, with no clear D. Per germline, CDR1 SEHNR and CDR2 FQNEAQ (reference sequence). Trimming removed 0 bases from V and 6 bases from J, with 10 bases in between. The CDR3 has 14 residues. The DNA of the CDR3 is TGTGCCAGCAGCTTAGCTGGAAATCCGGATACGCAGTATTTT. It translates to CASSLAGNPDTQYF.

The rearrangement links TRBV11-1 to TRBJ1-6; unclear D gene. The CDR3 totals 13 residues. CDR1 and CDR2 (germline): SGHAT, FQDESV (reference sequence). V was trimmed by 2 bases and J by 8 bases, leaving 7 bases between them. The chain's CDR3 is CASSLRRDSPLHF. The CDR3 bases are TGTGCCAGCAGCTTAAGGCGGGATTCACCCCTCCACTTT.

The chain uses TRBV27 and TRBJ1-1; 7 positions match TRBD1. The CDR3 consists of 12 residues. From germline, CDR1 is MNHEY and CDR2 SMNVEV (reference sequence). V trimming: 9 bases; J trimming: 4 bases; junction bases outside the gene matches: 5. The CDR3 nucleotides are TGTGCCAGGACAGGGATCGGCACTGAAGCTTTCTTT. It encodes CARTGIGTEAFF.

The CDR3 DNA reads TGTGCCACTCGGGACAGCCCCTCCTATGGCTACACCTTC. This encodes CATRDSPSYGYTF. The J gene is TRBJ1-2, the V gene TRBV15, with 7 bases matching TRBD1. Germline CDR1 and CDR2: LNHNV and YYDKDF (reference sequence). The CDR3 contains 13 residues. V dropped 9 bases and J dropped 4; count of bases not matched to a gene: 8.

The chain's CDR3 is CASSLSSEAFF. CDR3 in DNA: TGTGCCAGCAGCTTGAGCAGTGAAGCTTTCTTT. The genes are TRBV5-6 and TRBJ1-1; D is ambiguous. The CDR3 is 11 residues long. In germline, CDR1 is SGHDT, CDR2 YYEEEE. V gave up 1 base and J gave up 7 bases, with 5 bases separating them.

This clonotype was found many times. This chain links TRBV10-3 with TRBJ2-3, with D unresolved. There are 14 residues in the CDR3. The V end lost 10 bases, the J end lost 1 base, and 15 bases lay between the germline ends. Germline CDR1 ENHRY, CDR2 SYGVKD. The DNA of the CDR3 is TGTGCCACCCTAGACGGTGCGCGCACAGATACGCAGTATTTT. This translates into CATLDGARTDTQYF.

As concerns this clonotype: It may be a read error: a sequence one base away is much more abundant. V is TRBV12-3 or TRBV12-4 and J is TRBJ2-5, with D uncertain. CDR3 size: 16 residues. The chain's CDR3 is CASSLAWTAVQETRYF. For the CDR3, the DNA is TGTGCCAGCAGTTTAGCCTGGACGGCGGTCCAAGAGACCCGGTACTTC.

This clonotype has just a few counts. The rearrangement uses TRBV6-6 and TRBJ2-5; 7 bases are a match to TRBD2. The CDR3 sequence is 15 residues long. V was pared by 3 bases and J by 5 bases, with 9 bases of the junction left unmatched. The V gene's germline CDR1 is MNHNY and CDR2 SVGAGI (reference sequence). The DNA for the CDR3 is TGTGCCAGCAGTTATTCCGACGGGAGGCCGGAGACCCAGTACTTC. It is translated as CASSYSDGRPETQYF.

In this sample, this clonotype turned up a few times. This chain links TRBV6-1 with TRBJ2-1; perhaps TRBD1 as D (5 bases). Germline V gives CDR1 MNHNS, CDR2 SASEGT. The V and J ends lost 7 bases and 7 bases respectively, with 17 bases between them. The CDR3 totals 14 residues. CDR3 DNA sequence: TGTGCCAGCACTGTGGGCCAGGGCTGGAATGAGCAGTTCTTC. This translates into CASTVGQGWNEQFF.

This clonotype was observed a handful of times. The chain links TRBV5-1 to TRBJ2-1, with TRBD2 identical over 11 bases. CDR3 length equals 16 residues. Germline V gene lookup returns CDR1 SGHRS and CDR2 YFSETQ. V lost 4 bases and J lost 8; bases outside the gene matches: 11. The CDR3 here is CASSTRTSGSTDEQFF. The CDR3 DNA is TGCGCCAGCAGCACACGAACTAGCGGGAGCACCGATGAGCAGTTCTTC.

This clonotype was picked up a small number of times. The J gene is TRBJ2-3, the V gene TRBV6-5, with 9 positions matching TRBD2. Per germline, CDR1 MNHEY and CDR2 SVGAGI. This CDR3 has 16 residues. With 0 bases clipped from V and 2 bases from J, the junction kept 3 bases outside the gene matches. For the CDR3, the DNA is TGTGCCAGCAGTTACTCGGTAGCGGGGGTCACAGATACGCAGTATTTT. Its protein is CASSYSVAGVTDTQYF.

This chain links TRBV27 with TRBJ2-7; 7 positions match TRBD1. The CDR3 covers 13 residues. CDR1 and CDR2 from the germline V gene are MNHEY and SMNVEV (reference sequence). The V gene end was trimmed by 7 bases and the J gene end by 7 bases; junction bases not matched to a gene: 10. DNA of the CDR3: TGTGCCAGCAACCCAACAGGGGCAGGTGAGCAGTACTTC. As protein: CASNPTGAGEQYF.

The gene calls are TRBV7-2 and TRBJ2-3; 16 positions agree with TRBD2. From germline, CDR1 is SGHTA and CDR2 FQGNSA. The CDR3 runs to 20 residues. V trimming: 5 bases; J trimming: 4 bases; junction bases outside the gene matches: 15. The CDR3 loop reads CASSLRGTSGRASVADTQYF. CDR3 in DNA: TGTGCCAGCAGCCTCCGCGGGACTAGCGGGAGGGCTTCGGTTGCAGATACGCAGTATTTT.

The chain carries TRBV19 and TRBJ2-5; 8 positions match TRBD1. The CDR3 spans 16 residues. The V gene end was trimmed by 6 bases and the J gene end by 1 base; junction bases not matched to a gene: 10. CDR1 and CDR2 (germline): LNHDA, SQIVND (reference sequence). The CDR3 DNA is TGTGCCAGTAGCAGGGTGACAGGGGTCCCCCAAGAGACCCAGTACTTC. Amino acids: CASSRVTGVPQETQYF. The whole variable domain, remainder taken from reference TRBV19 and TRBJ2-5, is DGGITQSPKYLFRKEGQNVTLSCEQNLNHDAMYWYRQDPGQGLRLIYYSQIVNDFQKGDIAEGYSVSREKKESFPLTVTSAQKNPTAFYLCASSRVTGVPQETQYFGPGTRLLVL.

The V and J genes are TRBV20-1 and TRBJ1-6; D not resolved. The CDR3 length is 13 residues. Trimming took off 4 bases at V and 7 bases at J, with 11 bases between the two ends. Germline V lookup: CDR1 DFQATT, CDR2 SNEGSKA (reference sequence). This CDR3 reads CSATASLNSPLHF. CDR3 nucleotides: TGCAGTGCTACGGCCTCTCTAAATTCACCCCTCCACTTT.

The V and J genes are TRBV5-1 and TRBJ1-6; TRBD1 matches at 7 bases. This CDR3 region has 14 residues. After removal of 5 bases from V and 9 bases from J, the junction contained 8 bases not matched to a gene. In germline, CDR1 is SGHRS, CDR2 YFSETQ. CDR3 sequence: CASSPDRDGSPLHF. In nucleotides, the CDR3 is TGCGCCAGCAGTCCCGACAGGGACGGTTCACCCCTCCACTTT.

This chain uses TRBV6-6 with TRBJ2-5; 11 bases are shared with TRBD2. The V and J ends lost 2 bases and 5 bases, in that order; junction bases with no gene match: 1. The CDR3 has 14 residues. Germline assignment: CDR1 MNHNY and CDR2 SVGAGI (reference sequence). As DNA, the CDR3 is TGTGCCAGCAGTTACCCTAGCGGGGGGGAGACCCAGTACTTC. It encodes CASSYPSGGETQYF.

This clonotype was observed a handful of times. The chain uses TRBV28 and TRBJ1-5; TRBD1 might be the D (6 bases). The ends were cut back, 7 bases at V and 5 bases at J, with 12 bases in the middle. The CDR3 sequence is 13 residues long. Germline lookup yields CDR1 MDHEN and CDR2 SYDVKM. The CDR3 is CASTSGEYQPQHF. Written as DNA, the CDR3 is TGTGCCAGCACTTCAGGGGAGTATCAGCCCCAGCATTTT.

The J gene is TRBJ2-2, the V gene TRBV7-2, with 9 positions matching TRBD2. The J segment lost 6 bases and the V segment lost 4 bases, leaving 12 bases of the junction unmatched. Germline CDR1 is SGHTA and CDR2 is FQGNSA. The CDR3 has 17 residues. CDR3 in amino acids: CASSSLVAGASAGELFF. The CDR3 bases are TGTGCCAGCAGCTCACTAGTAGCGGGAGCTTCCGCCGGGGAGCTGTTTTTT.

The table lists this clonotype with a few counts. The genes are TRBV7-2 and TRBJ1-1, with D possibly TRBD1 on 6 matching bases. Germline-derived CDR1 and CDR2 are SGHTA and FQGNSA. Between the trimmed V and J ends, which lost 5 bases and 4 bases, there was a span of 17 bases. This CDR3 is built from 15 residues. CDR3 in DNA: TGTGCCAGCAGCACCCATCCAGGGGTGGCCACTGAAGCTTTCTTT. Translation gives CASSTHPGVATEAFF.

This clonotype was counted only a few times. V usage is TRBV12-3 or TRBV12-4 and J usage is TRBJ2-5; 8 nucleotides line up with TRBD1. The CDR3 runs to 15 residues. The V and J ends lost 6 bases and 4 bases, in that order; junction bases with no gene match: 10. CDR3 sequence (DNA): TGTGCCAGCAGACGCACTGGACAGGGACTAGAGACCCAGTACTTC. It translates to CASRRTGQGLETQYF.